The clone carrying this T cell receptor beta chain was observed a few times. The data were obtained in a study of blood T cell repertoires in COVID-19. Study-wide context: PBMCs, B-cell-depleted T cells, or T cells were the source of the cDNA or gDNA that made up the material.

The CDR3 contains 10 residues. Under the authors' procedure: Reference gene primer amplification gave nucleated cell count estimates. The protocol was immunoSEQ multiplex PCR, while the TCRdb copy is restricted to in-frame clones and leaves out a portion. Clone size and the V and J calls come from that table; the DNA yielded D and trimming. The repertoire holds 200,000 to 250,000 clones, with around 87% as singletons. The sequence was collected from a woman in her 30s with acute COVID-19. This chain connects TRBV21-1 to TRBJ2-5; the D call TRBD2 from the table was never checked on the DNA. TRBV21-1 corresponds to a pseudogene. The sequencing sample was made of PBMCs or T cells enriched from blood (not recorded which). The CDR3 DNA reads TGTGCCAGCAGCGCGGAGACCCAGTACTTC. Translating gives CASSAETQYF.